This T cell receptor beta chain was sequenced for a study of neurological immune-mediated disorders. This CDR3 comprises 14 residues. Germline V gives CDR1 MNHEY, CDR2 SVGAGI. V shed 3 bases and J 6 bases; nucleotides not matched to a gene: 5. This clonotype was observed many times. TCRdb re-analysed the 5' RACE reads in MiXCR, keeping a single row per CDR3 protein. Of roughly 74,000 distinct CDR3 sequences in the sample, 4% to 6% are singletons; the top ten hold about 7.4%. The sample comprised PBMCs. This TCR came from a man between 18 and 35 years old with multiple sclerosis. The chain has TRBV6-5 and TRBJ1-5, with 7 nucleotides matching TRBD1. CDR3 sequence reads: CASSYHRGGQPQHF. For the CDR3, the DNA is TGTGCCAGCAGTTATCACAGGGGAGGTCAGCCCCAGCATTTT.